This is a list of T cell receptor beta chains from one sample in a study of T cell responses to AZD1222 COVID-19 vaccine. The method was immunoSEQ multiplex PCR; TCRdb's version includes in-frame clones alone and lacks a portion of them. The table has 100,000 to 150,000 clones, approximately 88% seen once. The source was peripheral blood, collected on day 0 of AZD1222 vaccination. Source of these receptors: an adult in good health. Both conserved end residues are part of each CDR3. The order of the fields is clone size, V gene, D gene, J gene, CDR3 DNA, CDR3 protein. D genes are given only for firm matches. Clone size appears in some rows only: once, few, many, or a class for an expanded clone.

size: .
V: TRBV6-2/TRBV6-3
D: TRBD1
J: TRBJ2-7
DNA: TGTGCCAGCAGTTACTCTAGGACAGGAGTGACCGAGCAGTACTTC
CDR3: CASSYSRTGVTEQYF

size: few
V: TRBV6-5
D: TRBD1
J: TRBJ1-6
DNA: TGTGCCAGCGCTACCCTACAGGGGGCACATTCACCCCTCCACTTT
CDR3: CASATLQGAHSPLHF

size: .
V: TRBV29-1
D: TRBD1
J: TRBJ1-6
DNA: TGCAGCATTTCCCGGACAGGGATATATAATTCACCCCTCCACTTT
CDR3: CSISRTGIYNSPLHF

size: .
V: TRBV2
D: .
J: TRBJ2-7
DNA: TGTGCCAGCAGTGAGCAGGGAGCCTACGAGCAGTACTTC
CDR3: CASSEQGAYEQYF

size: .
V: TRBV7-7
D: TRBD1
J: TRBJ2-3
DNA: TGTGCTAGCAGCTTAGCCCAGGGGGCAGGCACAGATACGCAGTATTTT
CDR3: CASSLAQGAGTDTQYF

size: .
V: TRBV24-1
D: TRBD1
J: TRBJ2-1
DNA: TGTGCCACCAGTGACCGTGACAGGGGGCTATACAATGAGCAGTTCTTC
CDR3: CATSDRDRGLYNEQFF

size: .
V: TRBV3-1/TRBV3-2
D: .
J: TRBJ1-6
DNA: TGTGCCAGCAGCCAAGAAAGCCAAGGGTACTCACCCCTCCACTTT
CDR3: CASSQESQGYSPLHF

size: .
V: TRBV6-5
D: .
J: TRBJ2-1
DNA: TGTGCCAGCAATCCGGACCAAGGAGAGCAGTTCTTC
CDR3: CASNPDQGEQFF

size: .
V: TRBV5-1
D: TRBD1
J: TRBJ1-6
DNA: TGCGCCAGCAGCTTGCATGGGACAGGGGAATCACCCCTCCACTTT
CDR3: CASSLHGTGESPLHF

size: .
V: TRBV18
D: .
J: TRBJ1-1
DNA: TGTGCCAGCTCACCACCGGCAGGGGCCCTGTTCATGAACACTGAAGCTTTCTTT
CDR3: CASSPPAGALFMNTEAFF

size: .
V: TRBV28
D: TRBD2
J: TRBJ2-7
DNA: TGTGCCACCATTGGGGTAGCGGGAAGTGGATACGAGCAGTACTTC
CDR3: CATIGVAGSGYEQYF

size: .
V: TRBV14
D: .
J: TRBJ2-2
DNA: TGTGCCAGCAGCCAAGAATGGGTCGGGGAGCTGTTTTTT
CDR3: CASSQEWVGELFF

size: .
V: TRBV6-5
D: .
J: TRBJ1-5
DNA: TGTGCCAGCAACGAGGGTTCTCAGCCCCAGCATTTT
CDR3: CASNEGSQPQHF

size: .
V: TRBV28
D: TRBD2
J: TRBJ2-1
DNA: TGTGCCAGCAGTTTATCTAGCGGGAGATGGTCCAGTGAGCAGTTCTTC
CDR3: CASSLSSGRWSSEQFF

size: .
V: TRBV2
D: TRBD2
J: TRBJ2-3
DNA: TGTGCCAGCAGCTTGACTAGCGGCACAGATACGCAGTATTTT
CDR3: CASSLTSGTDTQYF

size: .
V: TRBV28
D: .
J: TRBJ2-3
DNA: TGTGCCAGCAGTTTTTTGGAGGTTAGCACAGATACGCAGTATTTT
CDR3: CASSFLEVSTDTQYF

size: .
V: TRBV19
D: TRBD2
J: TRBJ2-3
DNA: TGTGCCAGTAGGAATCGGGCGGGGGGTAGCACAGATACGCAGTATTTT
CDR3: CASRNRAGGSTDTQYF

size: .
V: TRBV30
D: TRBD1
J: TRBJ1-5
DNA: TGTGCCTGGAGTAGAACAGGGGTGTATAGCAATCAGCCCCAGCATTTT
CDR3: CAWSRTGVYSNQPQHF

size: .
V: TRBV29-1
D: .
J: TRBJ1-1
DNA: TGCAGCGTTGGGAGGTTGTACACTGAAGCTTTCTTT
CDR3: CSVGRLYTEAFF

size: .
V: TRBV19
D: .
J: TRBJ1-3
DNA: TGTGCCAGTAGTATCCGGCCACTCGAGAACACCATATATTTT
CDR3: CASSIRPLENTIYF

size: .
V: TRBV18
D: TRBD1
J: TRBJ1-2
DNA: TGTGCCAGCTCACCACCGGACAGGGGAGAGGGCTATGGCTACACCTTC
CDR3: CASSPPDRGEGYGYTF

size: .
V: TRBV29-1
D: .
J: TRBJ1-2
DNA: TGCAGCGTTGAAGGGGCAGGCAATGGCTACACCTTC
CDR3: CSVEGAGNGYTF

size: .
V: TRBV28
D: .
J: TRBJ1-4
DNA: TGTGCCACCTTCCGACAGGTGAATGAAAAACTGTTTTTT
CDR3: CATFRQVNEKLFF

size: .
V: TRBV15
D: TRBD1
J: TRBJ2-7
DNA: TGTGCCACCAGCGACCTACACAGGGGTAACTCCTACGAGCAGTACTTC
CDR3: CATSDLHRGNSYEQYF

size: .
V: TRBV28
D: .
J: TRBJ1-5
DNA: TGTGCCACCCTCCCACAGCAGGATCAGCCCCAGCATTTT
CDR3: CATLPQQDQPQHF

size: .
V: TRBV4-2
D: .
J: TRBJ2-2
DNA: TGTGCCAGCAGCTCACTGGCCCAAGGGGCCGGGGAGCTGTTTTTT
CDR3: CASSSLAQGAGELFF

size: .
V: TRBV5-1
D: TRBD1
J: TRBJ1-3
DNA: TGCGCCAGCAGTTTTAGAACAGGGGGTGCGGACACCATATATTTT
CDR3: CASSFRTGGADTIYF

size: .
V: TRBV28
D: .
J: TRBJ1-5
DNA: TGTGCCAGCAGTTTAGGGGGATCTGGGGGACAGCCCCAGCATTTT
CDR3: CASSLGGSGGQPQHF

size: .
V: TRBV5-1
D: TRBD1
J: TRBJ2-7
DNA: TGCGCCAGCAGCTCGGGACAGGCATTCTACGAGCAGTACTTC
CDR3: CASSSGQAFYEQYF

size: .
V: TRBV9
D: .
J: TRBJ2-6
DNA: TGTGCCAGCAGCGGGAGCAGGGCAATCTCTGGGGCCAACGTCCTGACTTTC
CDR3: CASSGSRAISGANVLTF

size: .
V: TRBV18
D: .
J: TRBJ1-5
DNA: TGTGCCAGCTCACCATTCAGTGGACGCAATCAGCCCCAGCATTTT
CDR3: CASSPFSGRNQPQHF

size: few
V: TRBV6-2/TRBV6-3
D: TRBD1
J: TRBJ1-5
DNA: TGTGCCAGCAGTTACTCGATTAGCCGACAGGGGGCACGGCCCCAGCATTTT
CDR3: CASSYSISRQGARPQHF

size: .
V: TRBV10-3
D: .
J: TRBJ2-7
DNA: TGTGCCATCAGTGAGGGGGGGACGAGGAGCTACGAGCAGTACTTC
CDR3: CAISEGGTRSYEQYF

size: few
V: TRBV10-3
D: .
J: TRBJ2-6
DNA: TGTGCCATCAGTGAAAGGGCAGGGGCCGGGGCCAACGTCCTGACTTTC
CDR3: CAISERAGAGANVLTF

size: .
V: TRBV2
D: TRBD1
J: TRBJ1-1
DNA: TGTGCCAGCAGTGAACTTAGTAGGGGGCCGGGCACTGAAGCTTTCTTT
CDR3: CASSELSRGPGTEAFF

size: .
V: TRBV11-2
D: TRBD2
J: TRBJ2-5
DNA: TGTGCCAGCAGCTCCGGACTAGCGGGGCTGGAGACCCAGTACTTC
CDR3: CASSSGLAGLETQYF

size: .
V: TRBV28
D: .
J: TRBJ1-2
DNA: TGTGCCAGCAGTTCCGGGGTTAGTGGCTACACCTTC
CDR3: CASSSGVSGYTF

size: .
V: TRBV7-2
D: .
J: TRBJ2-1
DNA: TGTGCCAGCAGCTTAGGTCCAGGGGACGAGCAGTTCTTC
CDR3: CASSLGPGDEQFF

size: once
V: TRBV6-6
D: .
J: TRBJ1-3
DNA: TGTGCCAGCCGCCCTGCGGCGTACACCATATATTTT
CDR3: CASRPAAYTIYF

size: few
V: TRBV10-2
D: TRBD1
J: TRBJ1-2
DNA: TGCGCCAGCAGTGATGGACAGGGAAATAACTATGGCTACACCTTC
CDR3: CASSDGQGNNYGYTF

size: .
V: TRBV5-4
D: TRBD2
J: TRBJ2-3
DNA: TGTGCCAGCAGCTTACGGACTAGCGGCTTCACAGATACGCAGTATTTT
CDR3: CASSLRTSGFTDTQYF

size: .
V: TRBV4-1
D: .
J: TRBJ1-5
DNA: TGCGCCAGCAGCCATCTCGGACGGGGTCAGCCCCAGCATTTT
CDR3: CASSHLGRGQPQHF

size: few
V: TRBV15
D: .
J: TRBJ2-1
DNA: TGTGCCACCAGTACAACTGACACCCGGCAATTCTTC
CDR3: CATSTTDTRQFF

size: .
V: TRBV28
D: TRBD2
J: TRBJ2-2
DNA: TGTGCCAGCACCCGCGGGGGGGTATCCCCCGGGGAGCTGTTTTTT
CDR3: CASTRGGVSPGELFF

size: .
V: TRBV3-1/TRBV3-2
D: .
J: TRBJ1-1
DNA: TGTGCCAGCAGCCAATTCGGCGACACTGAAGCTTTCTTT
CDR3: CASSQFGDTEAFF

size: few
V: TRBV13
D: .
J: TRBJ2-7
DNA: TGTGCCAGCACCCAGATTCCCTACGAGCAGTACTTC
CDR3: CASTQIPYEQYF

size: .
V: TRBV5-4
D: .
J: TRBJ2-3
DNA: TGTGCCAGCAGCTGGAGCGGGATGGTTGGAGGGGGAGATACGCAGTATTTT
CDR3: CASSWSGMVGGGDTQYF

size: .
V: TRBV3-1/TRBV3-2
D: .
J: TRBJ2-3
DNA: TGTGCCAGCAGCGCGTTGGGAGATACGCAGTATTTT
CDR3: CASSALGDTQYF

size: .
V: TRBV18
D: TRBD1
J: TRBJ1-1
DNA: TGTGCCAGCTCACCACCGTTTGGGACAGGGAACACTGAAGCTTTCTTT
CDR3: CASSPPFGTGNTEAFF

size: .
V: TRBV7-2
D: .
J: TRBJ2-5
DNA: TGTGCCAGCAGCGCAAAAGAGACCCAGTACTTC
CDR3: CASSAKETQYF

size: .
V: TRBV30
D: TRBD1
J: TRBJ1-4
DNA: TGTGCCTGGACCACAGGGGGCGACGAAAAACTGTTTTTT
CDR3: CAWTTGGDEKLFF

size: .
V: TRBV11-2
D: TRBD1
J: TRBJ2-2
DNA: TGTGCCAGCAGACAGGGGAACGGGGAGCTGTTTTTT
CDR3: CASRQGNGELFF

size: .
V: TRBV9
D: .
J: TRBJ2-3
DNA: TGTGCCAGCAGCCCCCAATCGTTTAGTAGCGGATCAGATACGCAGTATTTT
CDR3: CASSPQSFSSGSDTQYF

size: .
V: TRBV6-1
D: .
J: TRBJ1-1
DNA: TGTGCCAGCAGTGAAGCACCGGACCCGGGAACTGAAGCTTTCTTT
CDR3: CASSEAPDPGTEAFF

size: .
V: TRBV6-2/TRBV6-3
D: TRBD2
J: TRBJ2-7
DNA: TGTGCCAGCAGTGACTCGGGACTAGCGGGAACGTACGAGCAGTACTTC
CDR3: CASSDSGLAGTYEQYF

size: .
V: TRBV7-2
D: .
J: TRBJ1-1
DNA: TGTGCCAGCAGCTCCTACGGTGGGGCGGGGGCCACTGAAGCTTTCTTT
CDR3: CASSSYGGAGATEAFF

size: .
V: TRBV4-1
D: .
J: TRBJ1-1
DNA: TGCGCCAGCAGCCAGGGCACCGGGCGCGGACAAGCTTTCTTT
CDR3: CASSQGTGRGQAFF